These 6 T cell receptor beta chains share one sample of origin, sequenced in a study of CD8 T cells in ankylosing spondylitis. TCRdb called the 5' RACE reads again in MiXCR, with one record for every CDR3 protein. This table holds some 840,000 distinct CDR3 sequences, 12% found once. Overall study findings and caveats: Characteristic of ankylosing spondylitis blood, it appeared, was a TCR beta motif comprising eight highly homologous variants.

No antigen has been assigned to these receptors. Sequenced: blood, either unsorted or a sorted T cell fraction (not recorded which). These TCRs come from a male donor with ankylosing spondylitis.

This chain links TRBV29-1 with TRBJ1-2; TRBD1 aligns across 7 bases. Germline CDR1 reads SQVTM; CDR2 reads ANQGSEA. The length of the CDR3 is 15 residues. The J segment lost 7 bases and the V segment lost 0 bases, leaving 11 bases of the junction unmatched. CDR3 loop: CSVEDQGGAGSGYTF. CDR3 DNA: TGCAGCGTTGAAGATCAGGGGGGCGCAGGTTCTGGCTACACCTTC.

This chain joins TRBV29-1 and TRBJ2-3; tentatively, D is TRBD2 (6 bases). The V end was cut by 4 bases, the J end by 2 bases, with 13 bases between. This CDR3 comprises 14 residues. Germline V gene lookup returns CDR1 SQVTM and CDR2 ANQGSEA. CDR3 in amino acids: CSVAPGLHTDTQYF. CDR3 in DNA: TGCAGCGTTGCCCCGGGACTCCACACAGATACGCAGTATTTT.

This chain connects TRBV20-1 to TRBJ2-1, with 11 nucleotides matching TRBD2. V gave up 3 bases and J gave up 8 bases; unmatched junction bases: 15. The CDR3 is 17 amino acids. The germline gives CDR1 DFQATT, CDR2 SNEGSKA (reference sequence). The CDR3, as DNA: TGCAGTGCTAGCGACCCCCTAGCGGGGGGCCGGGGAGATGAGCAGTTCTTC. Its translation: CSASDPLAGGRGDEQFF.

The V call is TRBV5-6, the J call TRBJ2-6; no reliable D call. The CDR3 spans 16 residues. Germline V lookup: CDR1 SGHDT, CDR2 YYEEEE. V was clipped by 9 bases and J by 0 bases, with 16 bases between them. The CDR3 sequence: CAKRTYVNSGANVLTF. Written as DNA, the CDR3 is TGTGCCAAACGGACCTATGTCAACTCTGGGGCCAACGTCCTGACTTTC.

This clonotype has at least ten counts. The chain employs TRBV7-2 and TRBJ2-3; possibly TRBD2 for D (6 bases). V was pared by 9 bases and J by 11 bases, with 15 bases between. The CDR3 loop spans 11 amino acids. CDR1 and CDR2 (germline): SGHTA, FQGNSA. This CDR3 is CASYGGAMQYF. DNA for the CDR3: TGTGCCAGTTACGGCGGGGCTATGCAGTATTTT.

CDR3 loop: CASSPRGYTNTGELFF. The CDR3 coding sequence is TGTGCCAGCAGCCCCAGAGGCTATACGAACACCGGGGAGCTGTTTTTT. This chain links TRBV7-2 with TRBJ2-2; no firm D call. The CDR3 has 16 residues. Germline-derived CDR1 and CDR2 are SGHTA and FQGNSA. V was trimmed by 5 bases and J by 0 bases, leaving 13 bases between them.